The clone carrying this TCR beta chain occurred once. Its antigen remains unidentified. The V gene's germline CDR1 is LNHDA and CDR2 SQIVND (reference sequence). This CDR3 spans 14 amino acids. Trimming cost V 4 bases and J 3 bases, with 13 bases left between them. Memory CD4+ cells were the fraction left after CD45RA+ naive selection. The data belong to a study of shared clonotypes between healthy human individuals. Study-wide results and limits: Researchers found naive subsets generally carried larger estimated richness than memory subsets. Clonotypes shared by all four donors outscored non-shared clonotypes in generation probability.

On sorted subsets, replicate PCRs used about 200 ng DNA, or roughly 30,000 T cell genomes. The table came from immunoSEQ multiplex PCR; TCRdb's copy has only in-frame clones and leaves some out. The sample lists approximately 2,000,000 clones, around 93% occurring once. The sequenced sample was naive CD4+ T cells from PBMCs. Subset defined: CD45RA+ positively selected. The receptor was derived from a man younger than 30 in good health. Some clones in this sample may be carry-over from other donors' samples. The V gene is TRBV19, the J gene TRBJ2-7, with D maybe TRBD1 (7 bases). In DNA form, the CDR3 reads TGTGCCAGTAGTAGCGGGGACAGCTTCTACGAGCAGTACTTC. Its translation: CASSSGDSFYEQYF.